The rows below give T cell receptor beta chains drawn from one sample of a study of CD8 T cells in ankylosing spondylitis. TCRdb independently ran MiXCR on the 5' RACE reads; one entry per CDR3 protein. The sample shows about 450,000 distinct CDR3 sequences, roughly 26% of them seen only once. The sample was blood, either unsorted or a sorted T cell fraction (not recorded which). Receptors were obtained from a male donor with ankylosing spondylitis. Both conserved end residues are part of each CDR3. The D gene is left open where the match is weak. Clone size is given for some rows only: seen once, a few or many times, or a class if the clone is expanded.

CDR3 length	V gene	clone size	D gene	J gene	CDR3 protein	CDR3 DNA
18	TRBV6-1	once	-	TRBJ2-6	CASSKQGNLGSGANVLTF	TGTGCCAGCAGTAAACAGGGAAACCTAGGCTCTGGGGCCAACGTCCTGACTTTC
13	TRBV12-3/TRBV12-4	once	-	TRBJ1-2	CASSLGENYGYTF	TGTGCCAGCAGTTTGGGGGAAAACTATGGCTACACCTTC
16	TRBV7-9	few	-	TRBJ2-3	CASSPGLSPTIETQTF	TGTGCCAGCAGCCCTGGACTCTCTCCCACGATTGAAACCCAGACCTTT
13	TRBV12-3/TRBV12-4	-	TRBD2	TRBJ2-1	CASRGLAANEQFF	TGTGCCAGCAGGGGACTAGCGGCCAATGAGCAGTTCTTC
14	TRBV12-3/TRBV12-4	many	TRBD1	TRBJ1-1	CASTTTGVNTEAFF	TGTGCCAGCACCACGACAGGGGTGAACACTGAAGCTTTCTTT
13	TRBV15	-	-	TRBJ2-1	CATSTRGAGEQFF	TGTGCCACCAGCACCCGGGGGGCAGGTGAGCAGTTCTTC
14	TRBV5-1	few	TRBD1	TRBJ1-1	CASSRGQTNTEAFF	TGCGCCAGCAGTAGGGGACAGACAAACACTGAAGCTTTCTTT
15	TRBV18	-	-	TRBJ1-1	CASSPPSVSNTEAFF	TGTGCCAGCTCACCACCGTCAGTTTCGAACACTGAAGCTTTCTTT
16	TRBV6-1	-	TRBD1	TRBJ1-2	CASSEARDRGDYGYTF	TGTGCCAGCAGTGAAGCGCGGGACAGGGGGGACTATGGCTACACCTTC
14	TRBV20-1	few	TRBD1	TRBJ1-4	CSARRTGGSEKLFF	TGCAGTGCTCGCAGGACAGGGGGCAGTGAAAAACTGTTTTTT
15	TRBV5-1	-	TRBD1	TRBJ2-1	CASRSTGSSYNEQFF	TGCGCCAGCAGGTCGACAGGGAGCTCCTACAATGAGCAGTTCTTC
16	TRBV15	few	-	TRBJ1-5	CATSSPRRGYNQPQHF	TGTGCCACCAGCTCCCCGAGGAGGGGTTACAATCAGCCCCAGCATTTT
14	TRBV20-1	-	TRBD2	TRBJ2-1	CSALLAGGVNEQFF	TGCAGTGCTCTTCTAGCGGGAGGGGTAAATGAGCAGTTCTTC
14	TRBV7-9	-	-	TRBJ1-1	CASSLKYGNTEAFF	TGTGCCAGCAGCTTAAAATACGGAAACACTGAAGCTTTCTTT
12	TRBV2	few	-	TRBJ2-3	CASGRFTDTQYF	TGTGCCAGCGGCAGGTTCACAGATACGCAGTATTTT
13	TRBV2	many	-	TRBJ1-5	CASFRDSNQPQHF	TGTGCCAGCTTCCGGGACAGCAATCAGCCCCAGCATTTT
13	TRBV29-1	-	TRBD2	TRBJ2-1	CSVASGLVNEQFF	TGCAGCGTTGCCAGCGGACTAGTCAATGAGCAGTTCTTC
15	TRBV5-1	-	-	TRBJ2-4	CASSLLLGPENIQYF	TGCGCCAGCAGCCTCCTACTGGGCCCCGAAAACATTCAGTACTTC
16	TRBV5-1	-	-	TRBJ2-3	CASSLEGRAGTDTQYF	TGCGCCAGCAGCTTGGAGGGACGGGCTGGCACAGATACGCAGTATTTT
14	TRBV2	-	-	TRBJ1-2	CASSEREDSYGYTF	TGTGCCAGCAGTGAGCGAGAGGACAGCTATGGCTACACCTTC
14	TRBV12-3/TRBV12-4	few	TRBD2	TRBJ2-5	CASSSSSGKETQYF	TGTGCCAGCAGTTCCTCTAGCGGGAAAGAGACCCAGTACTTC
13	TRBV29-1	few	-	TRBJ1-3	CSGTDSSGNTIYF	TGCAGCGGGACGGACAGCTCTGGAAACACCATATATTTT
14	TRBV7-9	-	-	TRBJ1-4	CASSPPGKPNTVFF	TGTGCCAGCAGCCCCCCTGGTAAACCCAACACAGTGTTTTTT
17	TRBV3-1	-	-	TRBJ2-2	CASSQDSGGSGTGELFF	TGTGCCAGCAGCCAAGATTCGGGGGGCTCGGGGACCGGGGAGCTGTTTTTT
16	TRBV4-2	-	TRBD1	TRBJ1-2	CASSQRRGQGNYGYTF	TGTGCCAGCAGCCAAAGGAGGGGACAGGGAAACTATGGCTACACCTTC
17	TRBV12-3/TRBV12-4	-	TRBD1	TRBJ1-3	CASSPNPGQESENTIYF	TGTGCCAGCAGCCCCAATCCCGGACAGGAAAGCGAAAACACCATATATTTT
14	TRBV12-3/TRBV12-4	-	TRBD1	TRBJ1-1	CASRLAGTDPEAFF	TGTGCCAGCAGGCTCGCCGGGACAGATCCTGAAGCTTTCTTT
13	TRBV11-2	-	-	TRBJ2-7	CASSPSSGDEQYF	TGTGCCAGCAGCCCCTCGAGCGGAGACGAGCAGTACTTC
14	TRBV5-1	many	-	TRBJ2-3	CASRQLFSTDTQYF	TGCGCCAGCAGACAGCTGTTCAGCACAGATACGCAGTATTTT
10	TRBV29-1	-	-	TRBJ1-1	CSPERTEAFF	TGCAGCCCAGAGAGGACTGAAGCTTTCTTT
15	TRBV25-1	-	-	TRBJ1-1	CASSDAGTLNTEAFF	TGTGCCAGCAGTGACGCAGGGACTTTGAACACTGAAGCTTTCTTT
15	TRBV10-3	-	-	TRBJ2-3	CAIKTGREGTDTQYF	TGTGCCATCAAAACAGGGAGAGAGGGCACAGATACGCAGTATTTT
15	TRBV7-8	-	-	TRBJ1-6	CASSLGWQGTSPLHF	TGTGCCAGCAGCTTAGGGTGGCAGGGTACTTCACCCCTCCACTTT
13	TRBV29-1	-	-	TRBJ1-2	CSAADSANYGYTF	TGCAGCGCCGCGGACAGTGCTAACTATGGCTACACCTTC
17	TRBV5-1	-	TRBD1	TRBJ2-3	CASSLRPGTGGSDTQYF	TGCGCCAGCAGCCTCCGTCCAGGGACAGGGGGCTCAGATACGCAGTATTTT
13	TRBV11-2	few	TRBD1	TRBJ1-2	CASSTGQGLSYTF	TGTGCCAGCAGCACCGGACAGGGTTTGAGCTACACCTTC
13	TRBV7-9	-	-	TRBJ1-4	CASSLVGEEKLFF	TGTGCCAGCAGCTTAGTGGGGGAGGAAAAACTGTTTTTT
12	TRBV10-3	-	-	TRBJ2-5	CAISDDQETQYF	TGTGCCATCAGTGACGATCAAGAGACCCAGTACTTC
12	TRBV2	few	-	TRBJ2-7	CASSDGGYEQYF	TGTGCCAGCAGTGATGGGGGGTACGAGCAGTACTTC
17	TRBV9	many	-	TRBJ2-1	CASSVGLLKSSYNEQFF	TGTGCCAGCAGCGTCGGGCTTCTTAAGAGCTCCTACAATGAGCAGTTCTTC
14	TRBV5-1	-	-	TRBJ2-1	CASSSRGRNNEQFF	TGCGCCAGCAGCTCCAGAGGGAGGAACAATGAGCAGTTCTTC
16	TRBV7-9	-	-	TRBJ1-2	CASSSEGGITNYGYTF	TGTGCCAGCAGCTCCGAGGGGGGGATTACTAACTATGGCTACACCTTC
12	TRBV12-3/TRBV12-4	-	-	TRBJ2-7	CASSSGQSEQYF	TGTGCCAGCAGTTCGGGTCAGTCCGAGCAGTACTTC
15	TRBV11-2	-	TRBD2	TRBJ2-1	CASSLVSGRSGEQFF	TGTGCCAGCAGCTTAGTTAGCGGGAGGAGTGGTGAGCAGTTCTTC
16	TRBV4-1	few	-	TRBJ2-1	CASSQGSGISYNEQFF	TGCGCCAGCAGCCAAGGGTCAGGAATCTCCTACAATGAGCAGTTCTTC